This T cell receptor beta chain was retrieved from a study of cytomegalovirus exposure and HLA in healthy donors. General study findings and limits: In a later analysis, several top co-occurrence clusters appeared linked to parvovirus B19, influenza, CMV and Epstein-Barr virus. Researchers reported in a later analysis that a missense DCLRE1C variant was tied to TCR beta V- and J-gene trimming.

About this clone: Its matching antigen is unknown.

A multiplex PCR was run with 60 Vbeta primers and 13 Jbeta primers. The protocol was immunoSEQ multiplex PCR, while the TCRdb copy is restricted to in-frame clones and leaves out a portion. In the table there are approximately 150,000 clones, approximately 72% of which are singletons. The CDR3 is made up of 14 amino acids. V gave up 0 bases and J gave up 7 bases, with 12 bases separating them. Germline CDR1 SGHAT, CDR2 FQNNGV. The chain links TRBV11-2 to TRBJ1-2; D is undetermined. Input material: PBMCs. This TCR derives from a female donor in good health and CMV-seronegative. The CDR3 nucleotides read TGTGCCAGCAGCTTAGAGGGTTTTCGGGGTGGCTACACCTTC. This translates into CASSLEGFRGGYTF.